The 5 T cell receptor beta chains below were found in one sample sequenced in a study of spatial heterogeneity in lung cancer. These receptors' antigens are unknown. Study-wide points: Expanded alpha and beta TCR counts within tumors tracked tumor mutation counts.

Time point in this sample: sample taken at primary tumor resection. TCRdb processed the 5' RACE reads anew with MiXCR; each CDR3 protein has one entry. In the table there are about 7,800 distinct CDR3 sequences, about 20% of which are singletons. Sequenced material: lung tumor tissue, taken at surgery. Receptors were obtained from a female donor with early-stage non-small cell lung cancer.

This clonotype is medium-sized. The chain recombines TRBV5-4 with TRBJ2-1; TRBD2 aligns across 9 bases. The germline V gene encodes CDR1 SGHNT and CDR2 YYREEE (reference sequence). With V trimmed by 7 bases and J by 10 bases, 12 bases remained unmatched. The CDR3 consists of 14 residues. The CDR3 bases are TGTGCCAGCTCAGTAGCGGGGGAGCTCGGGGAGCAGTTCTTC. As protein: CASSVAGELGEQFF.

There are a few counts of this clonotype. This chain uses TRBV28 with TRBJ2-7; 9 nucleotides align to TRBD1. Trimming removed 2 bases from V and 2 bases from J; junction bases left unmatched: 4. Per germline, CDR1 MDHEN and CDR2 SYDVKM. CDR3 length: 15 amino acids. The CDR3 protein is CASSLVGTGTYEQYF. The DNA for the CDR3 is TGTGCCAGCAGTTTAGTAGGGACAGGGACCTACGAGCAGTACTTC.

This clonotype was detected a few times. V and J are TRBV29-1 and TRBJ2-5, with 11 bases identical to TRBD1. Germline loops: CDR1 SQVTM, CDR2 ANQGSEA. The ends lost 7 bases at V and 6 bases at J; junction bases unmatched: 7. The CDR3 is 13 amino acids. This chain's CDR3 is CSARTGGAKTQYF. The CDR3 DNA sequence: TGCAGCGCGAGGACAGGGGGCGCGAAGACCCAGTACTTC.

This clonotype is medium-sized (0.01 to 0.1%) by share. The J gene is TRBJ1-2, the V gene TRBV9, with D perhaps TRBD1 (5 bases). Germline CDR1 reads SGDLS; CDR2 reads YYNGEE. V was clipped by 0 bases and J by 3 bases, with 12 bases between them. CDR3 size: 15 residues. CDR3 loop: CASSVAQELYYGYTF. Here the CDR3 DNA reads TGTGCCAGCAGCGTAGCACAGGAACTGTACTATGGCTACACCTTC.

This clonotype appeared a few times. The CDR3 DNA sequence: TGTGCCAGCAGCTTCTTTCAGGGGGACGAGCAGTACTTC. Its translation is CASSFFQGDEQYF. The chain carries TRBV7-9 and TRBJ2-7; 7 positions match TRBD1. With 3 bases clipped from V and 5 bases from J, the junction kept 4 bases outside the gene matches. Germline V lookup: CDR1 SEHNR, CDR2 FQNEAQ (reference sequence). CDR3 size: 13 residues.